The entry below describes one T cell receptor beta chain. Its antigen remains unidentified. The sample belongs to a study of T cells in Graves' hyperthyroidism and ophthalmopathy. Whole-study findings and limits: In blood, most of the thyroid clonotypes expanded above 0.001 were also present.

Graves' hyperthyroidism qualified as stable when ophthalmopathy did not progress within 18 months. TCR beta CDR3 regions were amplified from RNA. Carried out on the TCR CDR3, a first-round RT-PCR used the HTBI primer set. TCRdb passed the multiplex PCR reads through MiXCR, listing each CDR3 protein once. The data show 560,000 or so distinct CDR3 sequences, 35% to 55% seen once. The receptor comes from a woman in her late teens or twenties with Graves' hyperthyroidism. Sequenced material: peripheral blood or thyroid tissue (not recorded which).

The CDR3 region is CASSIAGGRGNQPQHF. The CDR3 DNA follows: TGTGCCAGTAGTATAGCAGGGGGAAGGGGGAATCAGCCCCAGCATTTT. This chain uses TRBV19 with TRBJ1-5; 7 bases are shared with TRBD1. Germline assignment: CDR1 LNHDA and CDR2 SQIVND (reference sequence). V dropped 1 base and J dropped 4; count of bases not matched to a gene: 7. CDR3 length equals 16 residues.